This TCR beta chain was sequenced during a study of T cells after yellow fever vaccination. Study-level background: Libraries from low-cell-number fractions were prepared with the SMART-Seq v4 Ultra Low Input RNA kit. Study observations and caveats: The secondary response was weaker, and its peak arrived faster, on day 5 versus 15. Subsequent to the booster, the majority of primary-vaccination clones reappeared (around 96% CD4, roughly 90% CD8).

This clonotype appeared a few times. Its antigen is as yet unknown. 5'RACE template switching generated TCR cDNA, adding a universal primer site and UMIs. In TCRdb, the 5' RACE reads were re-called with MiXCR into one record per CDR3 protein. In the table there are approximately 550,000 distinct CDR3 sequences, about 14% of which are singletons. CDR1 SGHAT and CDR2 FQNNGV come from the germline V gene. This CDR3 is built from 18 residues. J gave up 2 bases and V 3 bases, and 14 bases lay outside the gene matches. The chain couples TRBV11-2 to TRBJ2-7; the match to TRBD2 covers 9 bases. Specimen: PBMCs, collected on the day of the yellow fever booster vaccination. This clonotype was obtained from a man under 40 who received the YFV17D yellow fever vaccine. CDR3 residues: CASSFKTTRLADPYEQYF. For the CDR3, the DNA is TGTGCCAGCAGCTTCAAGACTACCCGACTAGCGGATCCCTACGAGCAGTACTTC. Combining the CDR3 with reference TRBV11-2 and TRBJ2-7 gives the whole variable domain EAGVAQSPRYKIIEKRQSVAFWCNPISGHATLYWYQQILGQGPKLLIQFQNNGVVDDSQLPKDRFSAERLKGVDSTLKIQPAKLEDSAVYLCASSFKTTRLADPYEQYFGPGTRLTVT.